Listed below are T cell receptor beta chains from one sample, sequenced in a study of CD4 and CD8 cells across lung adenocarcinoma regions. MiXCR, run by TCRdb on the PCR reads, gives a single entry per CDR3 protein. Altogether thousands of distinct CDR3 sequences are present, 40% to 50% being singletons, with the ten largest covering about a sixth. The sample taken for sequencing was CD4+ T cells from the margin of a lung tumor. The receptors here all came from a female donor with lung adenocarcinoma. The CD4 and CD8 labels of this study may be unreliable. CDR3s leave out the opening cysteine and the closing phenylalanine or tryptophan. Rows give clone size only sometimes, using once, few, many, or a class for an expanded clone.

cdr3_aa j_call clone_size v_call
ASSSGGANTGELF TRBJ2-2 medium-sized TRBV7-2
ASSSYLYVGRAKDTQY TRBJ2-3 . TRBV6-5
ASSLGEAEYNEQF TRBJ2-1 few TRBV11-2
ASSLQGLLPGANVLT TRBJ2-6 many TRBV7-2
ASTSGTNTGELF TRBJ2-2 . TRBV7-6
ASSDRGTNEKLF TRBJ1-4 medium-sized TRBV6-1
ASSPGQGQNIQY TRBJ2-4 few TRBV12-3/TRBV12-4
ASSWGGSAKDTQY TRBJ2-3 . TRBV6-5
ASSSRDTQGTEAF TRBJ1-1 . TRBV7-2
ASSYTGATVHNEQF TRBJ2-1 few TRBV6-5
ASSSGTGRSNEQF TRBJ2-1 large TRBV27
ASSPGTAKLH TRBJ1-4 once TRBV6-1
ASKRGRNYGYT TRBJ1-2 once TRBV6-1
ASSLAGPGVLNTDTQY TRBJ2-3 once TRBV7-2
ASSSPGLAGKSTDTQY TRBJ2-3 medium-sized TRBV6-5
AIRDTQSSYNEQF TRBJ2-1 medium-sized TRBV7-2
ASSLRYSGDTQY TRBJ2-3 . TRBV27
ASSELPVSYEQY TRBJ2-7 medium-sized TRBV6-1